This TCR beta chain derives from a study of chemoradiotherapy in HPV16-positive cancers. Generated by immunoSEQ multiplex PCR, the TCRdb table keeps only in-frame clones and is missing some. The top ten clones hold around 3.7% of a sample with 15,000 to 20,000 clones, 84% of them seen once. The CDR3 runs to 17 residues. CDR1 SGHVS and CDR2 FNYEAQ come from the germline V gene. V was trimmed by 2 bases and J by 2 bases, leaving 18 bases between them. The sample consisted of blood, taken from a patient who underwent chemoradiotherapy. The chain couples TRBV7-6 to TRBJ1-2, with D unclear. The sequence came from a human donor with HPV-associated anogenital cancer. CDR3 in DNA: TGTGCCAGCAGCTTAAACCCGCCCCGGGCAATGAACTATGGCTACACCTTC. It specifies CASSLNPPRAMNYGYTF.